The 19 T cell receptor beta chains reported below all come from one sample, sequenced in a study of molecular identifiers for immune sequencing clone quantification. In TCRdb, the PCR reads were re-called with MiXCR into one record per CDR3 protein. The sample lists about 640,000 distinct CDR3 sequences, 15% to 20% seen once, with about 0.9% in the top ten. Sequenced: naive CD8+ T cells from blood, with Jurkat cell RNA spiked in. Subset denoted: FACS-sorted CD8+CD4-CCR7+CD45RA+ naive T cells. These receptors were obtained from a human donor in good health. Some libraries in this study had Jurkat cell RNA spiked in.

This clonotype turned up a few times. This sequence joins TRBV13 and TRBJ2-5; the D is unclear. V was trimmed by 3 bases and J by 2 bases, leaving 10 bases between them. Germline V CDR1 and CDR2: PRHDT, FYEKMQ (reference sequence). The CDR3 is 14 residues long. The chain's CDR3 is CASSLRMGQETQYF. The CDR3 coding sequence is TGTGCCAGCAGCTTGAGGATGGGACAAGAGACCCAGTACTTC.

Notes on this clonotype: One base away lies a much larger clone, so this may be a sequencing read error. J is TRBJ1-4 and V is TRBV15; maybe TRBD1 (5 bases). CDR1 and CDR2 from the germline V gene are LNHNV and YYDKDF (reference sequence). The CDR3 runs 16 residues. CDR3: CATSRSRDSLREKLLF. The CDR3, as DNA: TGTGCCACCAGCAGATCCCGCGACAGCCTCCGGGAAAAACTGCTTTTT.

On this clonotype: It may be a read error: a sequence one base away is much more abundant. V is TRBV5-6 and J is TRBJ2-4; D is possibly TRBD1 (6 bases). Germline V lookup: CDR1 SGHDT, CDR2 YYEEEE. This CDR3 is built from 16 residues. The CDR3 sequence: CASSLDRELAKSIQYF. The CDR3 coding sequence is TGTGCCAGCAGCTTGGACAGGGAGTTGGCCAAAAGCATTCAGTACTTC.

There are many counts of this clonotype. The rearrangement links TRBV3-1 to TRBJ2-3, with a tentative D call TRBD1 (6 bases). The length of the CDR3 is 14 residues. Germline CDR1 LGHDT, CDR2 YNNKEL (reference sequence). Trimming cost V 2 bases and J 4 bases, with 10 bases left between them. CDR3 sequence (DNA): TGTGCCAGCAGCCAAAACCACAGGGCAGATACGCAGTATTTT. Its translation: CASSQNHRADTQYF.

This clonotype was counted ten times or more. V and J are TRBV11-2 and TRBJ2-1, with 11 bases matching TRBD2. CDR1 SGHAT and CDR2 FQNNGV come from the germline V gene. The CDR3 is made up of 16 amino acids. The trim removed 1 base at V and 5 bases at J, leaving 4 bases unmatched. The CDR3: CASSLVAGGTNNEQFF. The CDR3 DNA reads TGTGCCAGCAGCTTAGTAGCGGGAGGGACCAACAATGAGCAGTTCTTC.

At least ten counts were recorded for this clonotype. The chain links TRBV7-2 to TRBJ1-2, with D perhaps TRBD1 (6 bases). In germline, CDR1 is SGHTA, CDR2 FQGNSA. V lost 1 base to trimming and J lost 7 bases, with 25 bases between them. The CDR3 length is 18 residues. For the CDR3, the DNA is TGTGCCAGCAGCTTAGATAGGGGGGCAGTAATCCCTTATTCTGGCTACACCTTC. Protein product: CASSLDRGAVIPYSGYTF. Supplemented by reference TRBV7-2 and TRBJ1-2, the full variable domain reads GAGVSQSPSNKVTEKGKDVELRCDPISGHTALYWYRQSLGQGLEFLIYFQGNSAPDKSGLPSDRFSAERTGGSVSTLTIQRTQQEDSAVYLCASSLDRGAVIPYSGYTFGSGTRLTVV.

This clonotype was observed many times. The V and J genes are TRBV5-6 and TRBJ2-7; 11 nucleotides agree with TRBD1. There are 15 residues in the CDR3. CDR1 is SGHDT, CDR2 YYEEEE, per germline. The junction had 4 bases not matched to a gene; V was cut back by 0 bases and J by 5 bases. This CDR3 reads CASSLARTGGNEQYF. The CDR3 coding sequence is TGTGCCAGCAGCTTGGCCAGGACAGGGGGCAACGAGCAGTACTTC.

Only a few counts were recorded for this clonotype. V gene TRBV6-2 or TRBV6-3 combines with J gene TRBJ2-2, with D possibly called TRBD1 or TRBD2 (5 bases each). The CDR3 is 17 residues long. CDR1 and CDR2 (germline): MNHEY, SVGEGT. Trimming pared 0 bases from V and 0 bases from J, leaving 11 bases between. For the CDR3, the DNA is TGTGCCAGCAGTTACTCGTTACGGGACGCGAACACCGGGGAGCTGTTTTTT. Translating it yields CASSYSLRDANTGELFF.

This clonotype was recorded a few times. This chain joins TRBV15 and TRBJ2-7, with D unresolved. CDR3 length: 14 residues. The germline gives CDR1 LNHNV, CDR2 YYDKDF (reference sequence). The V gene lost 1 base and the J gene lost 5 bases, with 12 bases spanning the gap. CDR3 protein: CATSRGYDEDEQYF. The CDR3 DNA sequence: TGTGCCACCAGCAGAGGATACGATGAGGACGAGCAGTACTTC.

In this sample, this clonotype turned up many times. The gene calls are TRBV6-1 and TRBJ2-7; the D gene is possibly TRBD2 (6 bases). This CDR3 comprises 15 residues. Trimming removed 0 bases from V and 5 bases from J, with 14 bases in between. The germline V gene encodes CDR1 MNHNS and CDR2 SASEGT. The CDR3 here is CASSEARGGFNEQYF. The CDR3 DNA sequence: TGTGCCAGCAGTGAAGCTAGGGGAGGTTTCAACGAGCAGTACTTC.

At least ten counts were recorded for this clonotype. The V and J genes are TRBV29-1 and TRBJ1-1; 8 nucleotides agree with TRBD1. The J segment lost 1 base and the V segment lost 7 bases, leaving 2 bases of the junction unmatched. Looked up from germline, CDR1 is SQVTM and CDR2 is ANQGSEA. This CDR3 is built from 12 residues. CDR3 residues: CSAGQANTEAFF. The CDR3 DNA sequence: TGCAGCGCGGGACAGGCGAACACTGAAGCTTTCTTT.

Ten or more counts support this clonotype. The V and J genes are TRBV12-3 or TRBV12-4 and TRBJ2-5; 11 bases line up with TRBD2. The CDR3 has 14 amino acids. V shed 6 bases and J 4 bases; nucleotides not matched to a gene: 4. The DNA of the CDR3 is TGTGCCAGCAGCACTAGCGGGAGAGGAGAGACCCAGTACTTC. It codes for CASSTSGRGETQYF.

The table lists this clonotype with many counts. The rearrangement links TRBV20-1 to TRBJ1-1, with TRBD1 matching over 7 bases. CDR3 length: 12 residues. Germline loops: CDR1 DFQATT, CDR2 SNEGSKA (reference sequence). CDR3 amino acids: CSARQGGTEAFF. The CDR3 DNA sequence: TGCAGCGCCCGACAGGGAGGCACTGAAGCTTTCTTT.

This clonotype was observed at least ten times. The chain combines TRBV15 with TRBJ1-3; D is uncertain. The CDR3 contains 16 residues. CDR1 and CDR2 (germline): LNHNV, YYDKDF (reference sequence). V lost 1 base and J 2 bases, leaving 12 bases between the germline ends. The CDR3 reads CATSRAAPSPGNTIYF. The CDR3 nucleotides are TGTGCCACCAGCAGAGCTGCACCGTCGCCTGGAAACACCATATATTTT.

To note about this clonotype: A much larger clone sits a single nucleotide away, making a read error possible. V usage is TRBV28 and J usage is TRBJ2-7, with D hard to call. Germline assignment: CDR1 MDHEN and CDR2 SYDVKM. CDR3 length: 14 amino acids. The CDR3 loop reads CASSLNQVSCEQYF. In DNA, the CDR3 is TGTGCCAGCAGTTTAAACCAGGTTTCCTGCGAGCAGTACTTC. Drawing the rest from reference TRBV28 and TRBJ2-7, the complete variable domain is DVKVTQSSRYLVKRTGEKVFLECVQDMDHENMFWYRQDPGLGLRLIYFSYDVKMKEKGDIPEGYSVSREKKERFSLILESASTNQTSMYLCASSLNQVSCEQYFGPGTRLTVT.

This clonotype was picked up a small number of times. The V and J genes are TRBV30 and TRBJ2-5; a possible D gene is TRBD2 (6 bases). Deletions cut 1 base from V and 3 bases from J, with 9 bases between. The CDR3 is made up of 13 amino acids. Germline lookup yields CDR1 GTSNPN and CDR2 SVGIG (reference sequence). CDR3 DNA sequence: TGTGCCTGGAGTGGACTAGTAAAAGAGACCCAGTACTTC. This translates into CAWSGLVKETQYF.

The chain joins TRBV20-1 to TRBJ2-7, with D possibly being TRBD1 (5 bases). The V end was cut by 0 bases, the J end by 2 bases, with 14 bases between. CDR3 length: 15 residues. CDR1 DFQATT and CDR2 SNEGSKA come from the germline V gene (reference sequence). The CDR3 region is CSARDPGQSTYEQYF. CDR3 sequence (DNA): TGCAGTGCTAGAGATCCAGGGCAGAGTACCTACGAGCAGTACTTC.

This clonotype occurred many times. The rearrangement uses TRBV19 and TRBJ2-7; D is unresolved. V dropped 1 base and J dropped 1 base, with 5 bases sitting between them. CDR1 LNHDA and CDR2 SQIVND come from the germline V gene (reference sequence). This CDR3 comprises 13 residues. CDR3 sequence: CASSIVGSYEQYF. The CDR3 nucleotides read TGTGCCAGTAGTATAGTCGGGTCCTACGAGCAGTACTTC.

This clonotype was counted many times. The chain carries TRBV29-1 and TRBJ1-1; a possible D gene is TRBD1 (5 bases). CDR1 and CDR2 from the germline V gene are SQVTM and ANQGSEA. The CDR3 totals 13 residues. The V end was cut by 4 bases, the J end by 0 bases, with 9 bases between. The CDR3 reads CSVGGSLNTEAFF. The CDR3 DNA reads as TGCAGCGTTGGGGGGAGCTTGAACACTGAAGCTTTCTTT.